Listed below are T cell receptor beta chains from one sample, sequenced in a study of tumour-infiltrating T cells in Burkitt lymphoma. Assay: immunoSEQ multiplex PCR; the TCRdb copy retains only in-frame clones and omits some. Seen here are 200 to 300 clones, around 15% observed once, and the top ten hold about 69%. Sequencing was carried out using tumor tissue from a relapse. These receptors were taken from a human donor with relapsed Burkitt lymphoma. Each CDR3 is given with its conserved first and last residue. A D gene is named only where the DNA matches it firmly. Only part of the rows carry a size: once, few, many, or a class if the clone is expanded.

clone size: few
V gene: TRBV5-4
J gene: TRBJ2-6
D gene: -
CDR3 protein: CASSDGTAASGANVLTF
CDR3 DNA: TGTGCCAGCAGCGATGGGACGGCGGCCTCTGGGGCCAACGTCCTGACTTTC

clone size: -
V gene: TRBV10-1
J gene: TRBJ2-3
D gene: -
CDR3 protein: CASSEQGTDTQYF
CDR3 DNA: TGCGCTAGCAGTGAACAGGGCACAGATACGCAGTATTTT

clone size: few
V gene: TRBV7-3
J gene: TRBJ2-1
D gene: -
CDR3 protein: CASSTDGGYNEQFF
CDR3 DNA: TGTGCCAGCAGCACTGACGGGGGCTACAATGAGCAGTTCTTC

clone size: few
V gene: TRBV11-2
J gene: TRBJ1-3
D gene: -
CDR3 protein: CASSSSGGSGNTIYF
CDR3 DNA: TGTGCCAGCAGCTCCTCGGGGGGGTCCGGAAACACCATATATTTT

clone size: large
V gene: TRBV7-6
J gene: TRBJ2-2
D gene: -
CDR3 protein: CASSLANRMNTGELFF
CDR3 DNA: TGTGCCAGCAGCTTAGCGAACAGGATGAACACCGGGGAGCTGTTTTTT

clone size: few
V gene: TRBV30
J gene: TRBJ1-2
D gene: -
CDR3 protein: CVWSVIGFNYGYTF
CDR3 DNA: TGTGTCTGGAGTGTAATTGGGTTTAACTATGGCTACACCTTC

clone size: hyperexpanded
V gene: TRBV5-6
J gene: TRBJ1-2
D gene: -
CDR3 protein: CASSTGQSWYGYTF
CDR3 DNA: TGTGCCAGCAGCACCGGACAGTCTTGGTATGGCTACACCTTC

clone size: few
V gene: TRBV2
J gene: TRBJ2-1
D gene: -
CDR3 protein: CASRATYNEQFF
CDR3 DNA: TGTGCCAGCAGGGCCACCTACAATGAGCAGTTCTTC

clone size: -
V gene: TRBV7-6
J gene: TRBJ2-3
D gene: -
CDR3 protein: CASSSRGGWGTQYF
CDR3 DNA: TGTGCCAGCAGCTCTCGAGGGGGTTGGGGTACGCAGTATTTT

clone size: -
V gene: TRBV9
J gene: TRBJ1-1
D gene: -
CDR3 protein: CASSATRDLNTEAFF
CDR3 DNA: TGTGCCAGCAGCGCCACCAGGGACCTGAACACTGAAGCTTTCTTT

clone size: few
V gene: TRBV6-6
J gene: TRBJ2-1
D gene: -
CDR3 protein: CASSYSPGSYNEQFF
CDR3 DNA: TGTGCCAGCAGTTACTCGCCAGGCTCCTACAATGAGCAGTTCTTC

clone size: -
V gene: TRBV11-1
J gene: TRBJ1-1
D gene: -
CDR3 protein: CASSLAGQNEAFF
CDR3 DNA: TGTGCCAGCAGCTTAGCGGGGCAAAATGAAGCTTTCTTT

clone size: -
V gene: TRBV27
J gene: TRBJ1-6
D gene: -
CDR3 protein: CASMGRSSYNSPLHF
CDR3 DNA: TGTGCCAGCATGGGCAGGTCCTCCTATAATTCACCCCTCCACTTT

clone size: hyperexpanded
V gene: TRBV28
J gene: TRBJ2-4
D gene: -
CDR3 protein: CASSWGLGLNIQYF
CDR3 DNA: TGTGCCAGCAGTTGGGGGTTAGGGCTGAACATTCAGTACTTC

clone size: -
V gene: TRBV30
J gene: TRBJ1-2
D gene: TRBD1
CDR3 protein: CAWNPGGSYGYTF
CDR3 DNA: TGTGCCTGGAATCCAGGGGGGAGCTATGGCTACACCTTC

clone size: few
V gene: TRBV7-9
J gene: TRBJ2-7
D gene: -
CDR3 protein: CASSLSQEIYEQYF
CDR3 DNA: TGTGCCAGCAGCTTGTCACAGGAGATCTACGAGCAGTACTTC

clone size: -
V gene: TRBV5-1
J gene: TRBJ1-6
D gene: -
CDR3 protein: CASREGRHLNSPLHF
CDR3 DNA: TGCGCCAGCAGGGAAGGGAGGCACCTCAATTCACCCCTCCACTTT

clone size: -
V gene: TRBV9
J gene: TRBJ1-5
D gene: -
CDR3 protein: CASSVGGGKQPQHF
CDR3 DNA: TGTGCCAGCAGCGTAGGGGGGGGTAAACAGCCCCAGCATTTT

clone size: -
V gene: TRBV29-1
J gene: TRBJ1-2
D gene: -
CDR3 protein: CSVDGWGLGYTF
CDR3 DNA: TGCAGCGTTGATGGGTGGGGGCTCGGCTACACCTTC

clone size: few
V gene: TRBV10-1
J gene: TRBJ1-3
D gene: -
CDR3 protein: CASSDTGTGNTIYF
CDR3 DNA: TGCGCCAGCAGCGACACAGGGACTGGAAACACCATATATTTT

clone size: -
V gene: TRBV5-6
J gene: TRBJ2-7
D gene: -
CDR3 protein: CASSFLRGAEEQYF
CDR3 DNA: TGTGCCAGCAGCTTTCTCCGGGGGGCCGAAGAGCAGTACTTC

clone size: large
V gene: TRBV5-1
J gene: TRBJ1-1
D gene: TRBD1
CDR3 protein: CASNSWTGGDTEAFF
CDR3 DNA: TGCGCCAGCAACTCTTGGACAGGGGGAGATACTGAAGCTTTCTTT

clone size: few
V gene: TRBV5-4
J gene: TRBJ2-5
D gene: -
CDR3 protein: CASSLGGGLQETQYF
CDR3 DNA: TGTGCCAGCAGCTTAGGAGGTGGCCTCCAGGAGACCCAGTACTTC

clone size: few
V gene: TRBV9
J gene: TRBJ2-3
D gene: -
CDR3 protein: CASSVAGGVTDTQYF
CDR3 DNA: TGTGCCAGCAGCGTAGCTGGGGGAGTGACAGATACGCAGTATTTT